The source of this T cell receptor beta chain is a study of blood T cells in healthy people across ages. The study recruited healthy Caucasian donors from Russia who were aged about 6 to 90. The germline V gene has CDR1 MNHNS and CDR2 SASEGT. Trimming removed 4 bases at V and 6 bases at J, with 13 bases between. The CDR3 has 14 residues. Primed by a sample-barcoded 5' primer and a J-beta primer mix, a second PCR proceeded for 7 to 11 cycles. MiXCR, applied by TCRdb to the 5' RACE reads, yields one record per CDR3 protein. The sample gives more than 1 million distinct CDR3 sequences, under 45% of which show up once; approximately 20% is in the top ten. In its sample, this clonotype was seen a few times. As yet, its antigen is unknown. General study results and limits: The diversity estimates, figures obtained from one million T cells, were considered underestimates.

The chain couples TRBV6-1 to TRBJ2-1, with D perhaps TRBD2 (5 bases). Sequencing was carried out using blood. This receptor was identified in a woman aged 60-75 years in good health. In nucleotides, the CDR3 is TGTGCCAGCAGTGGGTCTAGCAGGATCAATGAGCAGTTCTTC. Translated: CASSGSSRINEQFF.